This TCR beta chain was documented in a study of Graves' ophthalmopathy and Graves' hyperthyroidism (dated by TCRdb to 2016 to 2019). Background for the entire study: Peripheral blood was collected at initial diagnosis, prior to any treatment. TCR beta repertoire signatures were used to distinguish Graves' ophthalmopathy from Graves' hyperthyroidism and to predict progression to ophthalmopathy. In total, some 140 blood samples were TCR-sequenced: 43 ophthalmopathy, approximately 80 hyperthyroidism and some 17 hyperthyroidism-to-ophthalmopathy patients. To explore V-J signatures distinguishing ophthalmopathy from hyperthyroidism, a discovery set of roughly 100 patients (43 ophthalmopathy, some 57 stable hyperthyroidism) was enrolled. An independent validation cohort comprised fewer than 20 hyperthyroidism patients and some 16 patients who later progressed from hyperthyroidism to ophthalmopathy. In more than 5 hyperthyroidism patients, the T-cell repertoire of thyroid tissue was compared with the T-cell repertoire of blood. After sampling, hyperthyroidism patients received methimazole starting at 30 mg daily, and ophthalmopathy patients received high-dose intravenous methylprednisolone. Study-level results and caveats: The 13-signature model separated ophthalmopathy from stable hyperthyroidism with 87.88% sensitivity and almost 84% specificity in cross-validation, and 80%/75% in the test set. In validation, the model predicted ophthalmopathy progression with about 70% sensitivity and roughly 72% specificity; 12 predicted patients were CT-confirmed with GO in a median of approximately six months. Sample size was not predetermined statistically, and investigators were not blinded to group allocation. Most expanded thyroid clonotypes with a frequency above 0.001 also appeared in blood, which suggests that blood repertoires may reflect the immune response in the thyroid.

Ophthalmopathy patients had moderately to severely active disease, Clinical Activity Score of at least 3, NOSPECS grade of at least 4, and disease duration under 3 months. Anyone with other autoimmune diseases, uncontrolled infections, pregnancy or lactation was excluded from the study. Diagnosis was based on clinical symptoms, serum thyroxine, TRAb, thyroid ultrasound and orbital computed tomography. PBMCs were isolated from 7.5 to 10 ml of fresh peripheral blood by Ficoll-Paque density gradient centrifugation. Total RNA was extracted with Trizol reagent and quality-checked on an Agilent 2100 Bioanalyzer. TCR beta CDR3 regions were amplified from RNA transcripts for repertoire sequencing. HTBI primers and the Qiagen OneStep RT-PCR kit were used in a first-round RT-PCR, which was followed by a second-round multiplex PCR, size selection and purification. Libraries were sequenced on an Illumina HiSeq2000 using paired-end 100 bp reads. The authors' pipeline ran thus. SOAPnuke was used to process the reads, throwing out any read that had adapters, had uncalled bases, had a mean Phred below 15, or lacked an exact constant-primer or identifier match. High-quality paired reads were merged with COPE v1.2.5. Each unique nucleotide sequence was defined as a clonotype, and clonotypes were aligned to IMGT TRB V, D and J references with MiTCR v1.1. The analysis was limited to V-J combinations with a frequency above 0.0001, which together covered 99% to 99.2% of the repertoires. For each V-J combination, a TCR clonal expansion and chaos score was defined as F50 clonal expansion divided by the chaos observed in the TCRdist matrix. Welch's t-statistics and random forest were used to narrow the features down to about twelve V-J combinations, which were then fed into a naive Bayes classifier. Thyroid-blood repertoire similarity was quantified with the Morisita-Horn index. The public reads were reprocessed in TCRdb via fastp at Q25 and MiXCR, keeping in-frame beta chains. Rows matching on CDR3 protein sequence are summarized as one entry with the most common DNA and genes. The V and J calls, along with clone size, are taken from TCRdb and not from the paper's own processing. Recorded for this sample are roughly 300,000 distinct CDR3 sequences; about 17% of them occurred a single time. 9% to 15% of the sample is in the top ten clones.

Trimming takes 4 bases from V and 4 bases from J, and the germline ends sit 19 bases apart. In the germline V gene (reference sequence), CDR1 corresponds to GTSNPN and CDR2 to SVGIG. Including cysteine and phenylalanine, the CDR3 has 16 amino acids. Only the CDR3 part of the read is kept: 48 bases, read in frame from the first base. This clonotype was observed at least ten times. What this receptor recognizes is not known. One base away there is no much larger clone; base qualities are not given. Sequencing was performed on peripheral blood. The rearranged chain carries TRBV30 and TRBJ2-2; there is no confident call for the D gene. This TCR was recovered from an adult man with Graves' ophthalmopathy. The bases are TGTGCCTGGAAGTTCTCTGAATCCTCGGGCACCGGGGAGCTGTTTTTT. Translated, it reads CAWKFSESSGTGELFF.